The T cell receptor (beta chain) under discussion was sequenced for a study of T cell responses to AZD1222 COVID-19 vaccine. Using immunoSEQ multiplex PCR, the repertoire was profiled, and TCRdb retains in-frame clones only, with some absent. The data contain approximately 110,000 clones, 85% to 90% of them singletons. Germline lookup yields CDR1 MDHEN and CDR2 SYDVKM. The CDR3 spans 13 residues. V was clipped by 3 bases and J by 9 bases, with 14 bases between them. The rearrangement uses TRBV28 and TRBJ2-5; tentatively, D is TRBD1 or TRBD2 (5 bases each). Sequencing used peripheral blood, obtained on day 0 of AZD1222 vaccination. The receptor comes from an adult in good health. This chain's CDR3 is CASSFGGTQSQYF. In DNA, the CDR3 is TGTGCCAGCAGTTTTGGGGGAACCCAGTCCCAGTACTTC.